Presented here are 31 T cell receptor beta chains from one specimen sequenced in a study of blood T cell repertoires in COVID-19. Measured with immunoSEQ multiplex PCR; TCRdb has only the in-frame clones, and not every one. The profile shows approximately 150,000 clones, roughly 85% of them singletons. Sequenced material: PBMCs or T cells enriched from blood (not recorded which). The source of these receptors is a man between 60 and 70 years old who had recovered from COVID-19.

This sequence joins TRBV3-1 (or the pseudogene TRBV3-2) and TRBJ1-4; D ambiguous. V was cut by 4 bases and J by 7 bases, with 16 bases left in between. The CDR3 length is 15 residues. Germline CDR1 is LGHDT and CDR2 is YNNKEL (reference sequence). This CDR3 is CASSPSGGVGEKLFF. In DNA form, the CDR3 reads TGTGCCAGCAGCCCTTCGGGAGGTGTGGGTGAAAAACTGTTTTTT.

V gene TRBV7-3 combines with J gene TRBJ2-1, with a tentative D call TRBD2 (5 bases). Germline V gene lookup returns CDR1 SGHTA and CDR2 FQGTGA. The CDR3 length is 16 residues. The V end was cut by 3 bases, the J end by 2 bases, with 14 bases between. This CDR3 reads CASSFSTSSAYNEQFF. The CDR3 DNA reads TGTGCCAGCAGCTTTTCAACTAGTAGCGCCTACAATGAGCAGTTCTTC.

CDR3 in amino acids: CASSSPPGQLNGYTF. The CDR3 coding sequence is TGTGCCAGCAGTTCTCCGCCGGGACAGCTCAATGGCTACACCTTC. The rearrangement links TRBV28 to TRBJ1-2, with 7 bases aligning to TRBD1. The CDR3 runs 15 residues. With 4 bases clipped from V and 6 bases from J, the junction kept 11 bases outside the gene matches. The V gene's germline CDR1 is MDHEN and CDR2 SYDVKM.

Concerning this clone itself: A much larger clone lies one base from this, so it may be a read error. The same CDR3 arises from other DNA sequences in this sample as well. The chain has TRBV5-1 and TRBJ2-2; no firm D call. Germline lookup yields CDR1 SGHRS and CDR2 YFSETQ. The CDR3 is 14 amino acids. The V end lost 0 bases, the J end lost 4 bases, and 7 bases lay between the germline ends. The CDR3 coding sequence is TGCGCCAGCAGCTTGGGAAGGAGCACCGGGGAGCTGTTTTTT. Translated, it gives CASSLGRSTGELFF.

CDR3 sequence: CASSRTGTGYTGELFF. In DNA form, the CDR3 reads TGCGCCAGCAGTCGTACCGGGACAGGGTACACCGGGGAGCTGTTTTTT. J is TRBJ2-2 and V is TRBV5-1; 9 bases agree with TRBD1. The germline gives CDR1 SGHRS, CDR2 YFSETQ. The trim removed 5 bases at V and 3 bases at J, leaving 8 bases unmatched. The length of the CDR3 is 16 residues.

CDR3 sequence reads: CASSQGVGGTEDTQYF. Written as DNA, the CDR3 is TGTGCCAGCAGCCAAGGGGTGGGAGGCACCGAAGATACGCAGTATTTT. The chain joins TRBV3-1 (or the pseudogene TRBV3-2) to TRBJ2-3; D is possibly TRBD2 (6 bases). There are 16 residues in the CDR3. The germline gives CDR1 LGHDT, CDR2 YNNKEL (reference sequence). V shed 1 base and J shed 5 bases, with 16 bases lying between them.

This clone occurred a few times. The J gene is TRBJ2-2, the V gene TRBV11-3; D gene uncertain. The CDR3 covers 16 residues. CDR1 is SGHNT, CDR2 YENEEA, per germline. Between the trimmed V and J ends, which lost 5 bases and 0 bases, there was a span of 13 bases. CDR3 protein: CASSPTSPSNTGELFF. The CDR3 region has the DNA TGTGCCAGCAGCCCAACATCACCCTCGAACACCGGGGAGCTGTTTTTT.

The V gene is TRBV9, the J gene TRBJ1-6, with 8 bases fitting TRBD1. J gave up 6 bases and V 7 bases, and 6 bases lay outside the gene matches. The CDR3 runs 14 residues. Germline V lookup: CDR1 SGDLS, CDR2 YYNGEE. This CDR3 is CASGSTGVNSPLHF. The CDR3 DNA sequence: TGTGCCAGCGGCTCGACAGGGGTTAATTCACCCCTCCACTTT.

This clone was observed once. This chain links TRBV2 with TRBJ1-5; 9 bases align to TRBD1. This CDR3 spans 15 amino acids. Germline V gene data show CDR1 as SNHLY and CDR2 as FYNNEI. Unmatched junction bases numbered 10, after V lost 6 bases and J lost 7 bases. DNA for the CDR3: TGTGCCAGCAGCCGATCGGGACAGGGAGAACAGCCCCAGCATTTT. Amino acids: CASSRSGQGEQPQHF.

The rearrangement joins TRBV6-5 to TRBJ1-6, with D tentatively TRBD1 (5 bases). Trimming removed 4 bases from V and 6 bases from J, with 10 bases in between. Germline-derived CDR1 and CDR2 are MNHEY and SVGAGI. The CDR3 has 14 amino acids. The chain's CDR3 is CASSFRDSNSPLHF. CDR3 nucleotides: TGTGCCAGCAGTTTTAGGGACTCTAATTCACCCCTCCACTTT.

The rearrangement links TRBV19 to TRBJ1-6, with 8 positions matching TRBD1. This CDR3 is built from 14 residues. J was trimmed by 8 bases and V by 9 bases; bases with no gene match: 9. In germline, CDR1 is LNHDA, CDR2 SQIVND (reference sequence). The DNA for the CDR3 is TGTGCCAGCAGGTCCGGGACAGGAGATTCACCCCTCCACTTT. It encodes CASRSGTGDSPLHF.

V usage is TRBV15 and J usage is TRBJ2-2; D is possibly TRBD2 (5 bases). V was shortened by 3 bases and J by 0 bases, with 8 bases between the two germline ends. The CDR3 is 15 amino acids. Looked up from germline, CDR1 is LNHNV and CDR2 is YYDKDF (reference sequence). The CDR3 protein is CATSRVLANTGELFF. The CDR3 DNA sequence: TGTGCCACCAGCAGGGTACTAGCGAACACCGGGGAGCTGTTTTTT. Combining the CDR3 with reference TRBV15 and TRBJ2-2 gives the whole variable domain DAMVIQNPRYQVTQFGKPVTLSCSQTLNHNVMYWYQQKSSQAPKLLFHYYDKDFNNEADTPDNFQSRRPNTSFCFLDIRSPGLGDTAMYLCATSRVLANTGELFFGEGSRLTVL.

V is TRBV7-8 and J is TRBJ1-5; 10 bases map to TRBD1. The CDR3 covers 19 residues. J was trimmed by 4 bases and V by 4 bases; bases with no gene match: 16. Looked up from germline, CDR1 is SGHVS and CDR2 is FQNEAQ. The CDR3 loop reads CASSSHRDRGSLPNQPQHF. Written as DNA, the CDR3 is TGTGCCAGCAGCTCCCACCGGGACAGGGGTAGTCTTCCGAATCAGCCCCAGCATTTT.

V gene TRBV18 combines with J gene TRBJ2-3; possibly TRBD2 for D (7 bases). Trimming shortened V by 3 bases and J by 0 bases, and 13 bases separated the two germline ends. The V gene's germline CDR1 is KGHSH and CDR2 LQKENI. This CDR3 spans 16 amino acids. CDR3 sequence: CASSPAGAFSTDTQYF. As DNA, the CDR3 is TGTGCCAGCTCACCCGCGGGGGCCTTCAGCACAGATACGCAGTATTTT.

The chain combines TRBV3-1 (or the pseudogene TRBV3-2) with TRBJ2-5; 11 bases align to TRBD2. Trimming cost V 8 bases and J 5 bases; bases outside gene matches: 10. There are 15 residues in the CDR3. CDR1 is LGHDT, CDR2 YNNKEL, per germline (reference sequence). CDR3 sequence reads: CASGLSGGAWETQYF. The CDR3 DNA reads as TGTGCCAGCGGACTTAGCGGGGGGGCCTGGGAGACCCAGTACTTC.

The chain couples TRBV4-2 to TRBJ1-4; weak D call: TRBD1 (6 bases). Germline V gene data show CDR1 as LGHNA and CDR2 as YNFKEQ. This CDR3 is built from 15 residues. V lost 5 bases and J 7 bases, leaving 17 bases between the germline ends. CDR3 protein: CASSVRQETGEKLFF. The CDR3 DNA reads as TGTGCCAGCAGCGTGAGACAGGAAACGGGTGAAAAACTGTTTTTT.

This clone was detected only a few times. The chain links TRBV28 to TRBJ2-2; a possible D gene is TRBD1 (6 bases). Trimming removed 6 bases at V and 5 bases at J, with 13 bases between. The CDR3 has 14 amino acids. CDR1 and CDR2 (germline): MDHEN, SYDVKM. The CDR3 coding sequence is TGTGCCAGCAGGGGGGACAAGGGGACCGGGGAGCTGTTTTTT. Translated, it gives CASRGDKGTGELFF.

V is TRBV2 and J is TRBJ2-2, with 12 nucleotides matching TRBD2. The V segment lost 7 bases and the J segment 5 bases; nucleotides outside the gene matches: 8. CDR3 length equals 16 residues. CDR1 SNHLY and CDR2 FYNNEI come from the germline V gene. The CDR3 sequence is CASMLAGGPGTGELFF. CDR3 sequence (DNA): TGTGCCAGCATGCTAGCGGGAGGGCCAGGGACCGGGGAGCTGTTTTTT. Together with reference TRBV2 and TRBJ2-2, the CDR3 gives the full variable domain: EPEVTQTPSHQVTQMGQEVILRCVPISNHLYFYWYRQILGQKVEFLVSFYNNEISEKSEIFDDQFSVERPDGSNFTLKIRSTKLEDSAMYFCASMLAGGPGTGELFFGEGSRLTVL.

The chain has TRBV7-9 and TRBJ2-1; D call uncertain. Germline CDR1 SEHNR, CDR2 FQNEAQ (reference sequence). The V end lost 1 base, the J end lost 8 bases, and 15 bases lay between the germline ends. The CDR3 has 15 amino acids. The CDR3 region has the DNA TGTGCCAGCAGCTTAGGAGACGTAATGGCGGATGAGCAGTTCTTC. It translates to CASSLGDVMADEQFF.

This rearrangement joins TRBV7-2 to TRBJ2-7, with 11 bases matching TRBD2. The V gene end was trimmed by 2 bases and the J gene end by 4 bases; junction bases not matched to a gene: 7. The CDR3 extends over 16 amino acids. Germline V lookup: CDR1 SGHTA, CDR2 FQGNSA. The CDR3 region has the DNA TGTGCCAGCAGCTTACAAGTGGGACTAGCGGCATACGAGCAGTACTTC. Protein sequence: CASSLQVGLAAYEQYF. The variable domain in full, with the rest retrieved from reference TRBV7-2 and TRBJ2-7, is GAGVSQSPSNKVTEKGKDVELRCDPISGHTALYWYRQSLGQGLEFLIYFQGNSAPDKSGLPSDRFSAERTGGSVSTLTIQRTQQEDSAVYLCASSLQVGLAAYEQYFGPGTRLTVT.

The chain has TRBV7-6 and TRBJ1-2; 10 bases map to TRBD1. CDR1 and CDR2 (germline): SGHVS, FNYEAQ. The CDR3 totals 14 residues. The junction had 6 bases not matched to a gene; V was cut back by 5 bases and J by 6 bases. CDR3 DNA sequence: TGTGCCAGCAGCCTCCTGACAGGGGGCGATGGCTACACCTTC. Protein: CASSLLTGGDGYTF.

V usage is TRBV7-9 and J usage is TRBJ1-1; a possible D gene is TRBD1 (5 bases). There are 15 residues in the CDR3. V was trimmed by 5 bases and J by 4 bases, leaving 17 bases between them. CDR1 and CDR2 (germline): SEHNR, FQNEAQ (reference sequence). The CDR3 reads CASSPRRDGGTEAFF. CDR3 sequence (DNA): TGTGCCAGCAGCCCCCGGAGGGACGGGGGCACTGAAGCTTTCTTT.

This clone has only one observation. CDR3 DNA: TGCGCCAGCAGCCAAGGGGACACTTCGAACACTGAAGCTTTCTTT. Translated, it gives CASSQGDTSNTEAFF. The V call is TRBV4-1, the J call TRBJ1-1, with D maybe TRBD1 (6 bases). V was pared by 1 base and J by 1 base, with 10 bases between. This CDR3 has 15 residues. Germline CDR1 MGHRA, CDR2 YSYEKL.

This clone was detected a few times. The V call is TRBV5-8, the J call TRBJ1-5; a possible D gene is TRBD1 (6 bases). In germline, CDR1 is SGHTS, CDR2 YDEGEE. The CDR3 has 14 amino acids. With 3 bases removed from V and 4 bases from J, the gap between germline ends came to 11 bases. This chain's CDR3 is CASSSTGYNQPQHF. CDR3 sequence (DNA): TGTGCCAGCAGCTCGACAGGATATAATCAGCCCCAGCATTTT.

This chain joins TRBV29-1 and TRBJ2-1, with a tentative D call TRBD1 (6 bases). V lost 4 bases and J lost 2, with 6 bases in between. The CDR3 totals 12 residues. Per the germline V gene, CDR1 is SQVTM and CDR2 is ANQGSEA. The CDR3 protein is CSVGQAYNEQFF. Here the CDR3 DNA reads TGCAGCGTTGGACAGGCCTACAATGAGCAGTTCTTC.

V and J are TRBV19 and TRBJ1-1, with D unresolved. V was shortened by 3 bases and J by 0 bases, with 14 bases between the two germline ends. This CDR3 has 16 amino acids. CDR1 and CDR2 from the germline V gene are LNHDA and SQIVND (reference sequence). The CDR3 protein is CASSIRNSDMNTEAFF. CDR3 nucleotides: TGTGCCAGTAGTATCCGAAACAGTGATATGAACACTGAAGCTTTCTTT.

This chain joins TRBV13 and TRBJ2-7, with a weak D call TRBD1 (6 bases). The germline V gene encodes CDR1 PRHDT and CDR2 FYEKMQ (reference sequence). Deletions cut 0 bases from V and 5 bases from J, with 8 bases between. This CDR3 is 13 amino acids long. The CDR3 coding sequence is TGTGCCAGCAGCTTAGGATGGACAGACGAGCAGTACTTC. Amino acids: CASSLGWTDEQYF.

The chain couples TRBV7-9 to TRBJ2-3; the D is unclear. This CDR3 is built from 14 residues. Germline lookup yields CDR1 SEHNR and CDR2 FQNEAQ (reference sequence). V gave up 7 bases and J gave up 0 bases, with 11 bases separating them. The CDR3 DNA is TGTGCCAGCACCCTAACGCGGAGCACAGATACGCAGTATTTT. Translating it yields CASTLTRSTDTQYF.

This sequence joins TRBV3-1 (or the pseudogene TRBV3-2) and TRBJ1-4; the D is unclear. There are 15 residues in the CDR3. Germline CDR1 LGHDT, CDR2 YNNKEL (reference sequence). Trimming stripped 1 base from V and 5 bases from J, with 11 bases between. The CDR3 is CASSQASGTNEKLFF. The CDR3 nucleotides are TGTGCCAGCAGCCAAGCAAGCGGTACGAATGAAAAACTGTTTTTT.

The V gene is TRBV5-1, the J gene TRBJ2-1, with 8 bases matching TRBD2. The CDR3 loop spans 13 amino acids. Germline V gives CDR1 SGHRS, CDR2 YFSETQ. V gave up 1 base and J gave up 6 bases; unmatched junction bases: 0. The CDR3 reads CASSLSGSNEQFF. CDR3 in DNA: TGCGCCAGCAGCTTGAGCGGGAGCAATGAGCAGTTCTTC.

The chain is built from TRBV6-5 and TRBJ2-7; possible D gene TRBD2, 6 bases. The germline V gene has CDR1 MNHEY and CDR2 SVGAGI. This CDR3 comprises 14 residues. V was pared by 2 bases and J by 2 bases, with 10 bases between. Here the CDR3 reads CASSYGRTTYEQYF. CDR3 in DNA: TGTGCCAGCAGTTACGGGAGGACGACCTACGAGCAGTACTTC.